This T cell receptor (beta chain) was recovered during a study of human T cells and chemical hapten exposure. Each CDR3 protein is one row after TCRdb ran MiXCR on the 5' RACE reads. The sample consists of 95,000 to 120,000 distinct CDR3 sequences, around 20% of them appearing once. The germline gives CDR1 MNHEY, CDR2 SVGEGT. V shed 2 bases and J shed 0 bases, with 16 bases lying between them. This CDR3 is 17 amino acids long. Total RNA was isolated from unfractionated whole blood. The receptor's source is a human donor in good health. The gene calls are TRBV6-2 or TRBV6-3 and TRBJ1-1; D gene unclear. CDR3 amino acids: CASSYGSEPGMNTEAFF. CDR3 in DNA: TGTGCCAGCAGTTACGGAAGTGAACCGGGGATGAACACTGAAGCTTTCTTT.